Detailed here is one T cell receptor beta chain. Its antigen is unknown. The data are from a study of CD8 T cells in ankylosing spondylitis. Trimming removed 7 bases from V and 0 bases from J, with 19 bases in between. The CDR3 loop spans 18 amino acids. Germline V CDR1 and CDR2: MDHEN, SYDVKM. TCRdb reprocessed the 5' RACE reads with MiXCR, giving one entry per CDR3 protein. The table lists around 130,000 distinct CDR3 sequences, 15% to 20% of them singletons. Study observations and caveats: Disease-linked clones were reportedly significantly enriched in matched ankylosing spondylitis synovial fluid. A motif in TCR beta, a set of 8 or 9 highly homologous variants, appeared characteristic of ankylosing spondylitis blood.

This sequence originates from a male donor with ankylosing spondylitis. The sample taken for sequencing was blood, either unsorted or a sorted T cell fraction (not recorded which). The rearrangement joins TRBV28 to TRBJ2-6; D is possibly TRBD1 or TRBD2 (5 bases each). The CDR3 is CASTRRDLLHSGANVLTF. In nucleotides, the CDR3 is TGTGCCAGCACCCGCAGGGACCTCCTACACTCTGGGGCCAACGTCCTGACTTTC.